The 19 T cell receptor beta chains given below trace back to one sample, sequenced in a study of T cells in Graves' hyperthyroidism and ophthalmopathy. Amplification targeted TCR beta CDR3 regions from RNA transcripts. The HTBI primer set served for first-round RT-PCR of the TCR CDR3. TCRdb used MiXCR to reprocess the multiplex PCR reads, holding one entry per CDR3 protein. The profile covers approximately 530,000 distinct CDR3 sequences, with 15% to 20% appearing a single time and over 45% taken by the ten largest. The source material was blood. The receptors originated from a man in his forties with Graves' ophthalmopathy.

This clonotype appeared a few times. The rearrangement joins TRBV29-1 to TRBJ1-2; no clear D gene. This CDR3 is built from 15 residues. Per germline, CDR1 SQVTM and CDR2 ANQGSEA. Trimming stripped 3 bases from V and 0 bases from J, with 14 bases between. For the CDR3, the DNA is TGCAGCGTTGATACGGCAGCCATGGCTAACTATGGCTACACCTTC. Its translation: CSVDTAAMANYGYTF.

This clonotype was found a few times. V and J are TRBV12-3 or TRBV12-4 and TRBJ1-5; TRBD1 matches 11 bases. Trimming took 6 bases from V and 7 from J; bases not matched to a gene: 5. The CDR3 sequence is 14 residues long. DNA for the CDR3: TGTGCCAGCAGCTGGACAGGGGGCGGGCAGCCCCAGCATTTT. Translating it yields CASSWTGGGQPQHF.

In its sample, this clonotype was seen a few times. This sequence joins TRBV10-1 and TRBJ2-1, with TRBD1 matching over 8 bases. The V gene's germline CDR1 is WNHNN and CDR2 SYGVQD (reference sequence). The V gene end was trimmed by 2 bases and the J gene end by 4 bases; junction bases not matched to a gene: 7. This CDR3 spans 16 amino acids. The CDR3 DNA follows: TGCGCCAGCAGTGAGCCCCGGACAGGGCATTACAATGAGCAGTTCTTC. It translates to CASSEPRTGHYNEQFF.

This clonotype was seen only a few times. This chain joins TRBV7-9 and TRBJ2-1, with 10 positions matching TRBD1. Trimming cost V 5 bases and J 0 bases; bases outside gene matches: 13. The CDR3 loop spans 19 amino acids. Germline assignment: CDR1 SEHNR and CDR2 FQNEAQ (reference sequence). The CDR3 loop is CASSHRDRGLLSSYNEQFF. The CDR3 bases are TGTGCCAGCAGCCACCGGGACAGGGGTTTACTAAGCTCCTACAATGAGCAGTTCTTC.

This clonotype was seen ten or more times. The junction shows a germline mismatch at one end, possibly a read error. The chain carries TRBV11-2 and TRBJ2-1; TRBD2 agrees at 11 bases. Germline V gives CDR1 SGHAT, CDR2 FQNNGV. The CDR3 is 15 residues long. The CDR3 DNA reads TGTGCCAGCAGTTTAGCGGGGGGGATGTACAATGAGCAGTTCTTC. Translation gives CASSLAGGMYNEQFF.

Only a few counts were recorded for this clonotype. The chain combines TRBV7-3 with TRBJ2-1; 8 nucleotides align to TRBD2. The germline V gene has CDR1 SGHTA and CDR2 FQGTGA. The J segment lost 5 bases and the V segment lost 3 bases, leaving 6 bases of the junction unmatched. This CDR3 has 15 residues. The CDR3 protein is CASSLGGRWDNEQFF. CDR3 bases: TGTGCCAGCAGCTTGGGCGGGAGGTGGGACAATGAGCAGTTCTTC.

The rearrangement links TRBV7-8 to TRBJ2-7, with D maybe TRBD2 (5 bases). This CDR3 is built from 13 residues. V shed 8 bases and J shed 2 bases, with 13 bases lying between them. Germline CDR1 and CDR2: SGHVS and FQNEAQ. The CDR3 here is CASGPRGAYEQYF. The CDR3 region has the DNA TGTGCCAGCGGGCCACGGGGAGCCTACGAGCAGTACTTC.

This clonotype was counted ten times or more. This chain uses TRBV11-2 with TRBJ2-3, with D perhaps matching TRBD2 (6 bases). The CDR3 length is 16 residues. V was trimmed by 0 bases and J by 0 bases, leaving 10 bases between them. Germline CDR1 is SGHAT and CDR2 is FQNNGV. This chain's CDR3 is CASSLDLALSTDTQYF. CDR3 coding DNA: TGTGCCAGCAGCTTAGATCTAGCGTTGAGCACAGATACGCAGTATTTT.

The V gene is TRBV20-1, the J gene TRBJ1-5; possibly TRBD1 for D (6 bases). Trimming cost V 0 bases and J 0 bases, with 15 bases left between them. Germline V lookup: CDR1 DFQATT, CDR2 SNEGSKA (reference sequence). This CDR3 has 17 residues. Written as DNA, the CDR3 is TGCAGTGCTAGAGAGGGGCACAGGGTGTATAGCAATCAGCCCCAGCATTTT. Amino acids: CSAREGHRVYSNQPQHF.

This clonotype was detected only a few times. The CDR3 loop reads CASSAGTSGRLNEQFF. CDR3 DNA sequence: TGTGCCAGCAGTGCCGGGACTAGCGGGAGATTGAATGAGCAGTTCTTC. The rearrangement uses TRBV25-1 and TRBJ2-1, with 14 bases matching TRBD2. The CDR3 length is 16 residues. Germline CDR1 is MGHDK and CDR2 is SYGVNS. With 4 bases clipped from V and 7 bases from J, the junction kept 6 bases outside the gene matches.

The gene calls are TRBV6-2 or TRBV6-3 and TRBJ2-1; 8 bases are a match to TRBD1. Germline-derived CDR1 and CDR2 are MNHEY and SVGEGT. J gave up 1 base and V 2 bases, and 4 bases lay outside the gene matches. This CDR3 comprises 16 residues. As DNA, the CDR3 is TGTGCCAGCAGTTACCAGGGGGCGGGATCCTACAATGAGCAGTTCTTC. Protein product: CASSYQGAGSYNEQFF.

This clonotype was recorded many times. The rearrangement links TRBV12-3 or TRBV12-4 to TRBJ1-1; no reliable D call. The V gene lost 7 bases and the J gene lost 4 bases, with 13 bases spanning the gap. This CDR3 is built from 13 residues. CDR3 coding DNA: TGTGCCAGCACAACGGCGCGGACCACTGAAGCTTTCTTT. This translates into CASTTARTTEAFF.

This clonotype was observed a few times. V usage is TRBV27 and J usage is TRBJ1-5; D gene ambiguous. V dropped 0 bases and J dropped 5 bases, with 5 bases sitting between them. Germline loops: CDR1 MNHEY, CDR2 SMNVEV (reference sequence). This CDR3 contains 13 residues. The CDR3 spells CASSLSGDQPQHF. DNA of the CDR3: TGTGCCAGCAGTTTATCCGGGGATCAGCCCCAGCATTTT.

In this sample, this clonotype turned up once. In DNA, the CDR3 is TGCGCCAGCAGCCATGACGGTGCCCTTCAGTACTTC. Translating it yields CASSHDGALQYF. The V and J genes are TRBV4-1 and TRBJ2-4; D gene ambiguous. CDR3 length: 12 amino acids. Per the germline V gene, CDR1 is MGHRA and CDR2 is YSYEKL. Trimming took off 3 bases at V and 11 bases at J, with 11 bases between the two ends.

V and J are TRBV4-2 and TRBJ2-6, with D possibly TRBD1 on 6 matching bases. The CDR3 spans 19 residues. Germline V lookup: CDR1 LGHNA, CDR2 YNFKEQ. V lost 4 bases, J lost 0 bases, and 19 bases lay in between. Here the CDR3 reads CASSRETGTRISGANVLTF. The CDR3 region has the DNA TGTGCCAGCAGCCGAGAAACCGGGACAAGAATCTCTGGGGCCAACGTCCTGACTTTC.

The V gene is TRBV11-2, the J gene TRBJ2-5; TRBD1 matches at 7 bases. Germline values: CDR1 SGHAT, CDR2 FQNNGV. The CDR3 runs to 14 residues. With 5 bases clipped from V and 4 bases from J, the junction kept 7 bases outside the gene matches. CDR3 sequence: CASSPQGRAETQYF. The CDR3 coding sequence is TGTGCCAGCAGCCCACAGGGGCGGGCAGAGACCCAGTACTTC.

This chain joins TRBV20-1 and TRBJ2-1; 10 bases are shared with TRBD1. This CDR3 region has 15 residues. V gave up 6 bases and J gave up 6 bases; unmatched junction bases: 11. Germline lookup yields CDR1 DFQATT and CDR2 SNEGSKA (reference sequence). The chain's CDR3 is CSAATFGTGANEQFF. The CDR3 region has the DNA TGCAGTGCCGCAACCTTCGGGACAGGGGCCAATGAGCAGTTCTTC.

This clonotype was recorded at least ten times. This chain's CDR3 is CASSPGLAGAGVTDTQYF. Here the CDR3 DNA reads TGCGCCAGCAGCCCAGGACTAGCGGGAGCTGGGGTCACAGATACGCAGTATTTT. The chain has TRBV5-1 and TRBJ2-3; 13 bases match TRBD2. The CDR3 spans 18 residues. V lost 4 bases to trimming and J lost 2 bases; unmatched junction nucleotides: 10. Germline CDR1 SGHRS, CDR2 YFSETQ.

The genes are TRBV27 and TRBJ2-7; D is possibly TRBD2 (6 bases). The CDR3 contains 14 residues. V dropped 5 bases and J dropped 2 bases, with 13 bases sitting between them. From germline, CDR1 is MNHEY and CDR2 SMNVEV (reference sequence). The CDR3 loop is CASSLMGGAYEQYF. CDR3 coding DNA: TGTGCCAGCAGTCTTATGGGAGGTGCCTACGAGCAGTACTTC.